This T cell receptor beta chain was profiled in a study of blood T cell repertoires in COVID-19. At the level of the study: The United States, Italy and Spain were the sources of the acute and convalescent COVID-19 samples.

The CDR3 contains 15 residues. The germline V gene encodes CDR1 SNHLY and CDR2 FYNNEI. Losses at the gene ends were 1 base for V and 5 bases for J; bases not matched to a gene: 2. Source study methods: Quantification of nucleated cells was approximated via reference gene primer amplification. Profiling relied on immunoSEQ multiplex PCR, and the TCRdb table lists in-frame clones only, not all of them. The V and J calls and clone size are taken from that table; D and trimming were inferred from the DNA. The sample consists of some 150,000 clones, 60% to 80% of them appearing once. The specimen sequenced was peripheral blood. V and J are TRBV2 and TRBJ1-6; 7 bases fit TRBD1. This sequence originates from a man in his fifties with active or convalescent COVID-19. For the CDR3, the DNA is TGTGCCAGCAGTGAAGGGCAGGGGGATAATTCACCCCTCCACTTT. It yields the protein CASSEGQGDNSPLHF.